A single sample gave rise to the 20 T cell receptor beta chains below, sequenced in a study of cytomegalovirus exposure and HLA in healthy donors. Measured with immunoSEQ multiplex PCR; TCRdb has only the in-frame clones, and not every one. The table shows 150,000 to 160,000 clones, with around 84% occurring only once. Sequenced input: PBMCs. These receptors were taken from a human donor in good health.

This clone was seen a handful of times. The J gene is TRBJ1-1, the V gene TRBV19; 8 bases align to TRBD1. V trimming: 4 bases; J trimming: 4 bases; junction bases outside the gene matches: 2. The germline V gene encodes CDR1 LNHDA and CDR2 SQIVND (reference sequence). The CDR3 runs 13 residues. The CDR3 here is CASSTTGGTEAFF. The CDR3 nucleotides read TGTGCCAGTAGTACAACAGGGGGCACTGAAGCTTTCTTT.

The chain recombines TRBV6-1 with TRBJ1-6; 7 bases map to TRBD1. This CDR3 has 13 amino acids. Losses at the gene ends were 8 bases for V and 12 bases for J; bases not matched to a gene: 10. The V gene's germline CDR1 is MNHNS and CDR2 SASEGT. DNA of the CDR3: TGTGCCAGCCGACAGGGCCCCGGCGGACCCCTCCACTTT. Translated: CASRQGPGGPLHF.

The rearrangement links TRBV5-1 to TRBJ2-7; the match to TRBD1 covers 9 bases. V dropped 0 bases and J dropped 7; count of bases not matched to a gene: 11. The CDR3 runs 16 residues. From germline, CDR1 is SGHRS and CDR2 YFSETQ. CDR3 residues: CASSLDPPGQGMEQYF. CDR3 coding DNA: TGCGCCAGCAGCTTGGATCCACCGGGACAGGGCATGGAGCAGTACTTC.

This clone was found many times. CDR3 loop: CASRTVQETQYF. CDR3 coding DNA: TGTGCCAGTCGGACAGTACAAGAGACCCAGTACTTC. The chain links TRBV2 to TRBJ2-5; possibly TRBD1 for D (6 bases). From germline, CDR1 is SNHLY and CDR2 FYNNEI. V was clipped by 9 bases and J by 2 bases, with 10 bases between them. This CDR3 is 12 amino acids long.

This chain uses TRBV9 with TRBJ2-2, with 7 positions matching TRBD1. CDR1 and CDR2 (germline): SGDLS, YYNGEE. V shed 3 bases, J shed 6 bases, and the junction held 11 bases outside the gene matches. The CDR3 extends over 16 amino acids. CDR3: CASSAETGNVAGELFF. As DNA, the CDR3 is TGTGCCAGCAGCGCAGAGACAGGGAATGTCGCCGGGGAGCTGTTTTTT.

This rearrangement joins TRBV5-5 to TRBJ1-2; D perhaps matches TRBD1 (6 bases). The germline V gene encodes CDR1 SGHKS and CDR2 YYEKEE (reference sequence). V lost 1 base and J 8 bases, leaving 12 bases between the germline ends. The CDR3 has 13 residues. The CDR3 is CASSLYGQRGYTF. The DNA for the CDR3 is TGTGCCAGCAGCTTGTATGGACAGAGAGGCTACACCTTC. The full variable domain, rest sourced from reference TRBV5-5 and TRBJ1-2, is DAGVTQSPTHLIKTRGQQVTLRCSPISGHKSVSWYQQVLGQGPQFIFQYYEKEERGRGNFPDRFSARQFPNYSSELNVNALLLGDSALYLCASSLYGQRGYTFGSGTRLTVV.

The chain carries TRBV27 and TRBJ2-7; 8 bases line up with TRBD1. After removal of 3 bases from V and 5 bases from J, the junction contained 6 bases not matched to a gene. The CDR3 loop spans 14 amino acids. Germline CDR1 reads MNHEY; CDR2 reads SMNVEV (reference sequence). Here the CDR3 DNA reads TGTGCCAGCAGTTTGGGGACAGGTCTCCACGAGCAGTACTTC. Translating it yields CASSLGTGLHEQYF.

This clone was picked up one time. V and J are TRBV6-6 and TRBJ1-1; TRBD1 agrees at 8 bases. Germline V gene sequence: CDR1 MNHNY, CDR2 SVGAGI (reference sequence). The junction had 9 bases not matched to a gene; V was cut back by 6 bases and J by 0 bases. This CDR3 has 16 residues. This CDR3 reads CASRTTGGSMNTEAFF. Here the CDR3 DNA reads TGTGCCAGCAGAACTACAGGGGGGAGCATGAACACTGAAGCTTTCTTT.

This clone has just one count. The chain is built from TRBV15 and TRBJ1-1; D gene uncertain. Per germline, CDR1 LNHNV and CDR2 YYDKDF (reference sequence). The CDR3 sequence is 17 residues long. The germline V and J ends were trimmed by 1 base and 0 bases, with 15 bases remaining between them. This chain's CDR3 is CATSRANRHFMNTEAFF. CDR3 coding DNA: TGTGCCACCAGCAGAGCTAACCGACACTTCATGAACACTGAAGCTTTCTTT.

V usage is TRBV6-5 and J usage is TRBJ2-1, with 8 positions matching TRBD2. The J segment lost 4 bases and the V segment lost 4 bases, leaving 9 bases of the junction unmatched. Germline V lookup: CDR1 MNHEY, CDR2 SVGAGI. The CDR3 length is 16 residues. For the CDR3, the DNA is TGTGCCAGCAGTTTGATAGCGGGGAACCCGTACAATGAGCAGTTCTTC. It encodes CASSLIAGNPYNEQFF.

The gene calls are TRBV7-8 and TRBJ2-7; no firm D call. The germline CDR1 and CDR2 sequences are SGHVS and FQNEAQ. The length of the CDR3 is 13 residues. The ends were cut back, 1 base at V and 5 bases at J, with 9 bases in the middle. The CDR3 DNA reads TGTGCCAGCAGCTTAGTTCCCATAGACGAGCAGTACTTC. It specifies CASSLVPIDEQYF. Full variable domain (remainder filled in from reference TRBV7-8 and TRBJ2-7): GAGVSQSPRYKVAKRGQDVALRCDPISGHVSLFWYQQALGQGPEFLTYFQNEAQLDKSGLPSDRFFAERPEGSVSTLKIQRTQQEDSAVYLCASSLVPIDEQYFGPGTRLTVT.

V and J are TRBV6-6 and TRBJ2-7; D is unclear. The CDR3 has 14 amino acids. V was clipped by 7 bases and J by 6 bases, with 19 bases between them. CDR1 and CDR2 from the germline V gene are MNHNY and SVGAGI (reference sequence). The CDR3 reads CASTNFGQTREQYF. DNA of the CDR3: TGTGCCAGCACTAACTTCGGTCAAACCCGCGAGCAGTACTTC.

V usage is TRBV6-1 and J usage is TRBJ1-4, with no clear D. The CDR3 loop spans 15 amino acids. Trimming removed 1 base from V and 3 bases from J, with 9 bases in between. Germline values: CDR1 MNHNS, CDR2 SASEGT. The CDR3 nucleotides read TGTGCCAGCAGTGAAGGTTGGAGGTCTAATGAAAAACTGTTTTTT. Residues: CASSEGWRSNEKLFF.

The CDR3 spells CASSLAGHPVNEQFF. DNA for the CDR3: TGCGCCAGCAGCTTGGCGGGACATCCCGTAAATGAGCAGTTCTTC. This chain uses TRBV5-1 with TRBJ2-1, with a possible D match to TRBD1 (6 bases). The CDR3 is made up of 15 amino acids. Germline lookup yields CDR1 SGHRS and CDR2 YFSETQ. V lost 0 bases to trimming and J lost 7 bases, with 14 bases between them.

The V call is TRBV2, the J call TRBJ1-1, with D tentatively TRBD1 (6 bases). CDR1 and CDR2 from the germline V gene are SNHLY and FYNNEI. This CDR3 has 14 residues. Trimming cost V 6 bases and J 2 bases, with 13 bases left between them. In DNA form, the CDR3 reads TGTGCCAGCAGAGGGGTCAGGGGAAACACTGAAGCTTTCTTT. It encodes CASRGVRGNTEAFF.

The CDR3 coding sequence is TGTGCCAGCAGCTTGGAGGCCAGGTCGTTTTCCTACAATGAGCAGTTCTTC. Its protein is CASSLEARSFSYNEQFF. V usage is TRBV5-6 and J usage is TRBJ2-1; D is ambiguous. CDR1 and CDR2 from the germline V gene are SGHDT and YYEEEE. This CDR3 comprises 17 residues. Trimming left V 0 bases short and J 1 base short, with 14 bases between. The variable domain in full, with the rest retrieved from reference TRBV5-6 and TRBJ2-1, is DAGVTQSPTHLIKTRGQQVTLRCSPKSGHDTVSWYQQALGQGPQFIFQYYEEEERQRGNFPDRFSGHQFPNYSSELNVNALLLGDSALYLCASSLEARSFSYNEQFFGPGTRLTVL.

This chain uses TRBV4-3 with TRBJ1-1; no reliable D call. The germline V gene has CDR1 LGHNA and CDR2 YSLEER. Between the trimmed V and J ends, which lost 4 bases and 7 bases, there was a span of 13 bases. CDR3 length equals 13 residues. CDR3 residues: CASSPTQGGEAFF. The CDR3 DNA is TGCGCCAGCAGCCCAACACAAGGAGGTGAAGCTTTCTTT.

This sequence joins TRBV28 and TRBJ2-1, with 14 bases lining up with TRBD2. The germline V gene encodes CDR1 MDHEN and CDR2 SYDVKM. The CDR3 consists of 17 residues. The trim removed 0 bases at V and 7 bases at J, leaving 5 bases unmatched. CDR3 in DNA: TGTGCCAGCAGTTTATGGACCGGGACTAGCGGGAGTAATGAGCAGTTCTTC. Translated: CASSLWTGTSGSNEQFF.

The chain links TRBV27 to TRBJ2-1, with D possibly matching TRBD2 (5 bases). The length of the CDR3 is 13 residues. Trimming removed 6 bases at V and 4 bases at J, with 10 bases between. Germline values: CDR1 MNHEY, CDR2 SMNVEV (reference sequence). The DNA of the CDR3 is TGTGCCAGCAGGGACTTGAATTACAATGAGCAGTTCTTC. This codes for CASRDLNYNEQFF.

DNA of the CDR3: TGTGCCAGCAGCTTGGGCACGGCCTACGAGCAGTACTTC. Its translation is CASSLGTAYEQYF. The chain carries TRBV7-9 and TRBJ2-7, with D uncertain. Germline loops: CDR1 SEHNR, CDR2 FQNEAQ (reference sequence). The CDR3 is made up of 13 amino acids. The V and J ends lost 3 bases and 2 bases respectively, with 8 bases between them.